A selection of T cell receptor beta chains follows, all from one sample in a study of blood T cells in healthy people across ages. TCRdb re-analysed the 5' RACE reads in MiXCR, keeping a single row per CDR3 protein. The table shows fewer than 2 million distinct CDR3 sequences, with about 39% occurring only once. Sequences were obtained from blood. These TCRs come from a human donor in good health. Both conserved end residues are part of each CDR3. A D gene is named only where the DNA matches it firmly. Rows give clone size only sometimes, using once, few, many, or a class for an expanded clone.

NA	NA	TRBV6-6	TRBJ2-3	TGTGCCGGCAGTATTAACACAGATACGCAGTATTTT	CAGSINTDTQYF
NA	few	TRBV12-3/TRBV12-4	TRBJ1-4	TGTGCCAGCAGATACGGCGCGGGGGAACTGTTTTTT	CASRYGAGELFF
NA	NA	TRBV5-1	TRBJ1-1	TGCGCCAGCAGCCCTCGAGTGGACTCTGAAGCTTTCTTT	CASSPRVDSEAFF
NA	NA	TRBV20-1	TRBJ2-5	TGCAGTGCTAGAAGGGACCGAATGGAGACCCAGTACTTC	CSARRDRMETQYF
NA	NA	TRBV5-1	TRBJ2-2	TGCGCCAGCAGCTTGGCCCTTGGGGGGCCCGGGGAGCTGTTTTTT	CASSLALGGPGELFF
NA	NA	TRBV6-2/TRBV6-3	TRBJ1-2	TGTGCCAGCAGTTACGAAGGGGGACAAATCTATGGCTACACCTTC	CASSYEGGQIYGYTF
NA	NA	TRBV20-1	TRBJ2-7	TGCAGTGCCTATTGGATCGAGCAGTACTTC	CSAYWIEQYF
NA	NA	TRBV6-6	TRBJ2-5	TGTGCCAGCAGTTACTCGAGCGGCACCGGGGGACAGGAGACCCAGTACTTC	CASSYSSGTGGQETQYF
TRBD1	NA	TRBV7-9	TRBJ1-2	TGTGCCAGCAGCTTAGCCCCGACAGGGGATGGCTACACCTTC	CASSLAPTGDGYTF
TRBD1	NA	TRBV5-6	TRBJ1-5	TGTACCAGCAGCTCGAGGGGACAGTATCAGCCCCAGCATTTT	CTSSSRGQYQPQHF
NA	NA	TRBV7-2	TRBJ1-2	TGTGCCAGCCTTACCTTTGGTGGCTACACCTTC	CASLTFGGYTF
NA	many	TRBV14	TRBJ1-2	TGTGCCAGCAGCCATGGCGGGCCCTATGGCTACACCTTC	CASSHGGPYGYTF
TRBD1	NA	TRBV12-3/TRBV12-4	TRBJ1-2	TGTGCCAGCAGTTTATATCGGACAGGGAACTATGGCTACACCTTC	CASSLYRTGNYGYTF
TRBD2	few	TRBV20-1	TRBJ2-1	TGCAGCGGGACTAGCGGCAATGAGCAGTTCTTC	CSGTSGNEQFF